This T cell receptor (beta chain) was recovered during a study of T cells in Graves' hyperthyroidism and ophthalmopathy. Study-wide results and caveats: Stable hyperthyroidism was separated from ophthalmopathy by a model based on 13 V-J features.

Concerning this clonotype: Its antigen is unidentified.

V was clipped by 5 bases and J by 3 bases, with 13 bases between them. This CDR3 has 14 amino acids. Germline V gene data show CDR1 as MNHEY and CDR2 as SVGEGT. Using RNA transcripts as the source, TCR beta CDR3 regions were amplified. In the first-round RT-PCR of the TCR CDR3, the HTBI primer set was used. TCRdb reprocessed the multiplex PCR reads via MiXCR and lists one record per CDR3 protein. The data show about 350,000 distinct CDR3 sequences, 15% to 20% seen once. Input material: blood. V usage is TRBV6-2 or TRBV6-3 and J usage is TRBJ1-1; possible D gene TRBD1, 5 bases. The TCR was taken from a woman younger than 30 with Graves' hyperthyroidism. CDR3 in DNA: TGTGCCAGCAGTGTGGAGACAGAGGACACTGAAGCTTTCTTT. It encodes CASSVETEDTEAFF.